These 20 T cell receptor beta chains came from one sample sequenced in a study of CD8+ T cells in alopecia areata. Extraction of RNA preceded its reverse transcription into cDNA, which served as the sequencing template. This table comes from immunoSEQ multiplex PCR, and its TCRdb copy is limited to in-frame clones, with some not included. This table holds about 270,000 clones with no singletons; the top ten claim more than 0.95%. Markers including CD4, CD8alpha, NKG2D and NKG2ACE guided sorting of pooled cutaneous lymph node cells. The sample consisted of CD4+ T cells sorted from a lymph node. Receptor source: a C3H/HeJ mouse with alopecia areata. The strain is characterized by the MHC haplotype H2-k.

The sample holds a few counts of this clone. Genes and germline come from the mouse. The sequence runs out 4 residues before the end of the CDR3; the remainder is reconstructed from the germline J gene. The chain carries TRBV13-1 and TRBJ2-7; tentative D call: TRBD1 (6 bases). This CDR3 contains 12 residues. V lost 5 bases to trimming and J lost 2 bases, with 8 bases between them. Germline-derived CDR1 and CDR2 are NSHNY and SYGAGN. The sequenced CDR3 bases are TGTGCCAGCAGAGGGACACCCTAT. Its translation: CASRGTPY. The full CDR3 protein reads CASRGTPYEQYF.

As to this clone: The genes are named according to mouse. The CDR3 extends 4 residues past the end of the read, so its final part is completed from the germline J gene. The rearrangement links TRBV19 to TRBJ2-3; D perhaps matches TRBD2 (7 bases). CDR1 is FNHDT and CDR2 is SITEND in the germline V gene (reference sequence). This CDR3 is 14 amino acids long. The germline V and J ends were trimmed by 3 bases and 3 bases, with 11 bases remaining between them. The sequenced part of the CDR3 DNA is TGTGCCAGCAGTAAGGGGGGCGGGGCAGAA. It specifies CASSKGGGAE. The CDR3 in its entirety is CASSKGGGAETLYF.

A word on this clone: Gene names are mouse gene names. The DNA ends 4 residues before the CDR3 does, and the rest of the CDR3 is filled in from the germline J gene. The chain couples TRBV14 to TRBJ2-1; TRBD1 aligns across 10 bases. Germline loops: CDR1 SGHDT, CDR2 FRDEAV. V lost 5 bases and J lost 4; bases outside the gene matches: 9. This CDR3 spans 16 amino acids. The CDR3 DNA, read in part, is TGTGCCAGCAGACCCCTCCGGGACAGGGGATATGCT. It encodes CASRPLRDRGYA. The whole CDR3 sequence is CASRPLRDRGYAEQFF.

As regards this clone: The gene names here belong to mouse. The CDR3 is cut off 3 residues early in the read; its end comes from the germline J gene. Other DNA sequences of this sample code for an identical CDR3. V and J are TRBV1 and TRBJ1-6; 7 bases are shared with TRBD1. TRBJ1-6 is flagged as an ORF with uncertain function. The germline CDR1 and CDR2 sequences are NSQYPW and LRSPGD (reference sequence). With 3 bases clipped from V and 4 bases from J, the junction kept 3 bases outside the gene matches. The CDR3 consists of 15 residues. Incomplete CDR3 DNA: TGCACCTGCAGTGCCCGGGACAGATATAATTCGCCC. Translated: CTCSARDRYNSP. The entire CDR3 reads CTCSARDRYNSPLYF.

This clone was detected only a few times. The gene symbols are mouse symbols. The read halts 4 residues ahead of the CDR3 end, with the missing end drawn from the germline J gene. The chain employs TRBV5 and TRBJ2-5; D gene ambiguous. V was pared by 4 bases and J by 2 bases, with 7 bases between. This CDR3 comprises 13 residues. Per the germline V gene, CDR1 is LGHNA and CDR2 is YNLKQL (reference sequence). The CDR3 reads CASSPRSQDTQYF. The sequenced CDR3 bases are TGTGCCAGCAGCCCCCGCAGCCAAGAC.

Remarks on this clone: Mouse gene names and germline throughout. The sequence runs out 4 residues before the end of the CDR3; the remainder is reconstructed from the germline J gene. The chain employs TRBV13-3 and TRBJ2-1; 9 bases agree with TRBD2. The CDR3 runs 16 residues. CDR1 and CDR2 (germline): NNHDY, SYVADS. V lost 0 bases, J lost 3 bases, and 4 bases stayed unmatched. CDR3 in amino acids: CASSDASGLGYAEQFF. CDR3 bases read: TGTGCCAGCAGTGATGCGTCGGGACTGGGCTATGCT.

Regarding this clone: One junction end disagrees with the germline gene, perhaps due to a read error. Gene names follow the mouse nomenclature. CDR3 DNA (partial): TGTGCCAGCAGCCAAGCCCTTAACAAA. This sequence encodes CASSQALNK. The complete CDR3 reads CASSQALNKEVFF. The chain carries TRBV5 and TRBJ1-1; D not resolved. The sequenced fragment ends 4 residues before the CDR3 boundary, so the rest is inferred from the germline J gene. The CDR3 length is 13 residues. Germline CDR1 LGHNA, CDR2 YNLKQL (reference sequence).

This clone was observed a handful of times. The gene names here belong to mouse. The read ends 4 residues before the CDR3 terminus; that terminus is restored from the germline J gene. The sample holds other DNA sequences that translate to the same CDR3. The chain couples TRBV5 to TRBJ2-3; 9 nucleotides match TRBD1. The CDR3 is 15 residues long. V was clipped by 1 base and J by 3 bases; unmatched bases: 2. Germline lookup yields CDR1 LGHNA and CDR2 YNLKQL (reference sequence). The covered CDR3 bases are TGTGCCAGCAGCCAAGGGGGGACAGGGGCAGAA. It encodes CASSQGGTGAE. The entire CDR3 protein reads CASSQGGTGAETLYF.

Only a few counts were recorded for this clone. Germline and genes here are mouse. The read is 4 residues too short to cover the CDR3 end, so that end is filled in from the germline J gene. The same CDR3 is also encoded by other DNA sequences in this sample. J is TRBJ2-3 and V is TRBV13-1, with 8 bases aligning to TRBD2. The CDR3 spans 14 residues. Germline V lookup: CDR1 NSHNY, CDR2 SYGAGN. Germline trimming cut 4 bases from V and 0 bases from J; bases unmatched to any gene: 1. The part of the CDR3 DNA that was read is TGTGCCAGCAGTACTGGGGGAAGTGCAGAA. As protein: CASSTGGSAE. The entire CDR3 is CASSTGGSAETLYF.

This clone was observed a few times. The gene names given are mouse names. The read ends 4 residues shy of where the CDR3 ends; the end is completed using the germline J gene. Other DNA sequences in this specimen translate into the identical CDR3. J is TRBJ2-5 and V is TRBV1, with D maybe TRBD2 (7 bases). This CDR3 contains 15 residues. Per germline, CDR1 NSQYPW and CDR2 LRSPGD (reference sequence). Trimming stripped 2 bases from V and 0 bases from J, with 9 bases between. The CDR3 here is CTCSARGANQDTQYF. The DNA read from the CDR3 is TGCACCTGCAGTGCAAGGGGGGCTAACCAAGAC.

A few counts support this clone. Gene names are the mouse ones. Coverage ceases 4 residues before the CDR3 finishes, and the germline J gene fills in the end. This chain joins TRBV13-2 and TRBJ2-5, with 10 nucleotides matching TRBD2. Germline assignment: CDR1 NNHNN and CDR2 SYGAGS (reference sequence). The CDR3 length is 16 residues. Germline trimming cut 1 base from V and 3 bases from J; bases unmatched to any gene: 5. The CDR3 bases that were read are TGTGCCAGCGGTGATTCTCGGGACTGGGGACAAGAC. Protein sequence: CASGDSRDWGQD. The whole CDR3 sequence is CASGDSRDWGQDTQYF.

The table lists this clone with a few counts. Gene names follow the mouse nomenclature. The DNA ends 4 residues before the CDR3 does, and the rest of the CDR3 is filled in from the germline J gene. This chain links TRBV5 with TRBJ2-5; D is unresolved. Per the germline V gene, CDR1 is LGHNA and CDR2 is YNLKQL (reference sequence). The CDR3 is made up of 15 amino acids. V lost 0 bases, J lost 3 bases, and 10 bases lay in between. CDR3 amino acids: CASSQDEGGQDTQYF. Partial CDR3 DNA: TGTGCCAGCAGCCAAGATGAAGGTGGGCAAGAC.

This clone turned up a few times. Gene names and germline refer to mouse. CDR3 sequence reads: CASSDPWGGSSYEQYF. The CDR3 DNA, read in part, is TGTGCCAGCAGTGACCCCTGGGGGGGCAGCTCCTAT. The chain couples TRBV13-3 to TRBJ2-7, with TRBD2 identical over 10 bases. The observed sequence ends 4 residues before the CDR3 terminus, with the missing tail filled in from the germline J gene. V dropped 2 bases and J dropped 0; count of bases not matched to a gene: 5. CDR3 length: 16 amino acids. CDR1 is NNHDY and CDR2 is SYVADS in the germline V gene.

About this clone itself: Gene labels here are mouse ones. The read ends 4 residues shy of where the CDR3 ends; the end is completed using the germline J gene. The sample has other DNA sequences that encode this CDR3 too. The chain joins TRBV5 to TRBJ2-1; 12 bases match TRBD2. V was pared by 4 bases and J by 3 bases, with 4 bases of the junction left unmatched. Germline CDR1 reads LGHNA; CDR2 reads YNLKQL (reference sequence). There are 16 residues in the CDR3. CDR3 amino acids: CASSPDWGGAYAEQFF. CDR3 DNA, as far as it was read: TGTGCCAGCAGCCCAGACTGGGGGGGCGCCTATGCT.

About this clone: The genes are named according to mouse. The read gets to within 3 residues of the CDR3 end, and the germline J gene fills in the rest. J is TRBJ1-6 and V is TRBV1; 7 bases match TRBD1. TRBJ1-6 is designated an ORF whose function remains uncertain. Germline values: CDR1 NSQYPW, CDR2 LRSPGD (reference sequence). The CDR3 sequence is 16 residues long. Trimming at V came to 0 bases and at J to 7 bases, leaving 6 bases not matched to a gene. The covered CDR3 bases are TGCACCTGCAGTGCAGATGGGACAGCCTGGAATTCGCCC. Amino acids: CTCSADGTAWNSP. The full CDR3 protein reads CTCSADGTAWNSPLYF.

This clone was observed at least ten times. Gene names are the mouse ones. The DNA ends 4 residues before the CDR3 does, and the rest of the CDR3 is filled in from the germline J gene. The same CDR3 arises from other DNA sequences in this sample as well. The rearrangement uses TRBV13-3 and TRBJ1-2; D may be TRBD1 (6 bases). From germline, CDR1 is NNHDY and CDR2 SYVADS. This CDR3 contains 13 residues. The germline V and J ends were trimmed by 2 bases and 4 bases, with 9 bases remaining between them. CDR3 protein: CASSDRGGSDYTF. The CDR3 DNA, read in part, is TGTGCCAGCAGTGACAGGGGTGGCTCC.

As regards this clone: Mouse gene names apply. Read coverage stops 4 residues before the CDR3 terminus; the germline J gene supplies the remainder. V gene TRBV19 combines with J gene TRBJ2-5; 8 bases line up with TRBD1. Germline values: CDR1 FNHDT, CDR2 SITEND (reference sequence). The CDR3 consists of 13 residues. CDR3: CASRETGEDTQYF. CDR3 DNA (partial): TGTGCCAGCAGAGAGACAGGGGAAGAC.

To note about this clone: Germline and genes: mouse. Read data end 4 residues before the CDR3 end; the end is taken from the germline J gene. V usage is TRBV19 and J usage is TRBJ2-5; TRBD1 is a possible D gene (6 bases). CDR1 is FNHDT, CDR2 SITEND, per germline (reference sequence). The CDR3 spans 12 residues. CDR3: CASSQGMDTQYF. Incomplete CDR3 DNA: TGTGCCAGCAGTCAGGGGATGGAC.

A word on this clone: The germline and genes are mouse ones. The CDR3 goes on 4 residues after the read ends, and that part is filled in from the germline J gene. The V and J genes are TRBV13-1 and TRBJ2-2; 11 nucleotides agree with TRBD2. Germline assignment: CDR1 NSHNY and CDR2 SYGAGN. V trimming: 0 bases; J trimming: 4 bases; junction bases outside the gene matches: 5. CDR3 length equals 17 residues. CDR3 amino acids: CASSDATGGAITGQLYF. CDR3 DNA (partial): TGTGCCAGCAGTGATGCCACTGGGGGGGCGATCACCGGG.

This clone appeared a few times. Genes and germline are mouse. The read finishes 4 residues shy of the CDR3 end, and the germline J gene is used to complete it. The rearrangement uses TRBV13-1 and TRBJ2-1; 13 bases are shared with TRBD2. CDR3 size: 17 residues. The germline gives CDR1 NSHNY, CDR2 SYGAGN. CDR3 bases read: TGTGCCAGCAGTGACCCCGGACTGGGGGGGCGCGGAGCT. Translated, it gives CASSDPGLGGRGA. The complete CDR3 protein is CASSDPGLGGRGAEQFF.